The clone carrying this T cell receptor beta chain turned up a few times. Germline V gene lookup returns CDR1 MNHNS and CDR2 SASEGT. V was clipped by 4 bases and J by 12 bases, with 10 bases between them. The length of the CDR3 is 11 residues. These data belong to a study of shared clonotypes between healthy human individuals. Measured with immunoSEQ multiplex PCR; TCRdb has only the in-frame clones, and not every one. Of approximately 330,000 clones detected, around 67% appear once; the ten largest clones hold around 9.3%. The sequence was obtained from a man younger than 40 in good health. Source material: memory CD4+ T cells sorted from blood. Subset indicated: CD45RA-negative fraction. The J gene is TRBJ1-3, the V gene TRBV6-1; D unresolved. The CDR3 region has the DNA TGTGCCAGCAGTGTAGGGAGCCACATATATTTT. Translating it yields CASSVGSHIYF.